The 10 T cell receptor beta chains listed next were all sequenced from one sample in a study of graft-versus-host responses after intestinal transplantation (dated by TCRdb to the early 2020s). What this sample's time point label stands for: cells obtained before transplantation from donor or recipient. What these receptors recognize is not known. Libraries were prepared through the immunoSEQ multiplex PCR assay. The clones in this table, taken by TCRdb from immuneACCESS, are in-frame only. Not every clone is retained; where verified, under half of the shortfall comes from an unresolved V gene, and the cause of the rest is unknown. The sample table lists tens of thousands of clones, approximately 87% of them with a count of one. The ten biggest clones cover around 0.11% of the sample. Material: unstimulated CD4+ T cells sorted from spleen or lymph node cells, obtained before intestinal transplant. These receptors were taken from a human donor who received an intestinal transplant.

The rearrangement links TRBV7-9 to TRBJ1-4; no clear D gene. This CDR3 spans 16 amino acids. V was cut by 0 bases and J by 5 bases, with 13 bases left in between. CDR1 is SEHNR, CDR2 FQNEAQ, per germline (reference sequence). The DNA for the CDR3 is TGTGCCAGCAGCTTAGCGGAGACGGGAGCGAATGAAAAACTGTTTTTT. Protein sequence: CASSLAETGANEKLFF.

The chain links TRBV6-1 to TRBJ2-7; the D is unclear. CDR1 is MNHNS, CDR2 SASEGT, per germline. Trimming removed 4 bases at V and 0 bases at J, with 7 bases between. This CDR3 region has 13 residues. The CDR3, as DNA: TGTGCCAGCAGTGGATCAGACTCCTACGAGCAGTACTTC. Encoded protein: CASSGSDSYEQYF.

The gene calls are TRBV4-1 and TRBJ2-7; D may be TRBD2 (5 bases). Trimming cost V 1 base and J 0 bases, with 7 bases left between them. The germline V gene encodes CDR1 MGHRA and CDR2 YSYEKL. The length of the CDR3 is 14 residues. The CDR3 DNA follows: TGCGCCAGCAGCCAAGCGGAGGACTCCTACGAGCAGTACTTC. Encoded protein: CASSQAEDSYEQYF.

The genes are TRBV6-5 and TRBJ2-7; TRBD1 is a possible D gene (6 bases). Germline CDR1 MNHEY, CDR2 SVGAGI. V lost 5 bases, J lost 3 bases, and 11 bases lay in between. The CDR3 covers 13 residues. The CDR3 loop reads CASSHDRNYEQYF. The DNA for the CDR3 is TGTGCCAGCAGTCACGACAGGAACTACGAGCAGTACTTC.

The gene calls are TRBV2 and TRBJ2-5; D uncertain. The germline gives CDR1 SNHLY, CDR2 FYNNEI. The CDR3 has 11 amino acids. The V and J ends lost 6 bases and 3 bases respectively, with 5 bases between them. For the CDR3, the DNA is TGTGCCAGCAGCGCGGAAGAGACCCAGTACTTC. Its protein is CASSAEETQYF.

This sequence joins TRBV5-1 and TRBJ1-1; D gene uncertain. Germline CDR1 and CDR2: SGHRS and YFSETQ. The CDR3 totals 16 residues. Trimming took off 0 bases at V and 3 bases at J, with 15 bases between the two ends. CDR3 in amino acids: CASSLGGRLADTEAFF. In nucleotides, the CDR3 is TGCGCCAGCAGCTTGGGAGGCCGCCTGGCGGACACTGAAGCTTTCTTT. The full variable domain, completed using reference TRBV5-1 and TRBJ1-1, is KAGVTQTPRYLIKTRGQQVTLSCSPISGHRSVSWYQQTPGQGLQFLFEYFSETQRNKGNFPGRFSGRQFSNSRSEMNVSTLELGDSALYLCASSLGGRLADTEAFFGQGTRLTVV.

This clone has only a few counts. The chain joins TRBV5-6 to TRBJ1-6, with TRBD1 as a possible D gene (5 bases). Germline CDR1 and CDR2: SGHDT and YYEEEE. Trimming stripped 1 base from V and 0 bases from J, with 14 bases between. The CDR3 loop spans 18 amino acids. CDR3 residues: CASSLRPGSSSYNSPLHF. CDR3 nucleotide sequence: TGTGCCAGCAGCTTGCGCCCAGGGTCGAGCTCCTATAATTCACCCCTCCACTTT.

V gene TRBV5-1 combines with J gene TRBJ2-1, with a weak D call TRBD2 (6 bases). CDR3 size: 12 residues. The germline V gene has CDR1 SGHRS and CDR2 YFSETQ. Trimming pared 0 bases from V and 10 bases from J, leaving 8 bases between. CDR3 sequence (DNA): TGCGCCAGCAGCTTGGCTGGGGGGGAGCAGTTCTTC. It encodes CASSLAGGEQFF.

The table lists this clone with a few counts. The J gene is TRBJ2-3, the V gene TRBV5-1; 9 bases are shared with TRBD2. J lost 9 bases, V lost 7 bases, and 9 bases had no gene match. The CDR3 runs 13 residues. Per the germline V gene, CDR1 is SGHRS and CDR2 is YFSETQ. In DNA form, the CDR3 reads TGCGCCAGCGGAGGGACTAGCTCTGGGACGCAGTATTTT. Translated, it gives CASGGTSSGTQYF.

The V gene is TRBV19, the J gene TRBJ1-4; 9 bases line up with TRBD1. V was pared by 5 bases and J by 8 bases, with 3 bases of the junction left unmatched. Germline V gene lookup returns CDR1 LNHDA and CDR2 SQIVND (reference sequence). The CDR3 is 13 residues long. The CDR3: CASSYRGPEKLFF. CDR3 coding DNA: TGTGCCAGTAGTTACAGGGGGCCAGAAAAACTGTTTTTT.